The rows below give T cell receptor beta chains drawn from one sample of a study of a mutant IDH1 vaccine in newly diagnosed glioma. This table comes from immunoSEQ multiplex PCR, and its TCRdb copy is limited to in-frame clones, with some not included. Here the sample spans roughly 60,000 clones, approximately 79% being singletons. Their antigen targets remain unknown. Sequencing used PBMCs, obtained from a glioma patient whose treatment included an IDH1 peptide vaccine. Receptors were obtained from a woman between 45 and 60 years old with glioma. CDR3s include the opening cysteine and the closing phenylalanine or tryptophan. Fields, in order: J gene, clone size, D gene, V gene, CDR3 DNA, CDR3 protein. The D gene is left open where the match is weak. Size is stated for part of the rows, as once, few or many counts, or as a class when the clone is expanded.

TRBJ2-3,-,-,TRBV28,TGTGCCAGCAGTTTTGGCAGGGAGACAGATACGCAGTATTTT,CASSFGRETDTQYF
TRBJ1-5,-,-,TRBV7-9,TGTGCCAGCAGCTTAGTGGGTGGTCAGCCCCAGCATTTT,CASSLVGGQPQHF
TRBJ2-3,-,-,TRBV15,TGTGCCACCAGCAGGGGGAATACGCAGTATTTT,CATSRGNTQYF
TRBJ1-1,few,TRBD1,TRBV6-1,TGTGCCAGCACCCCGGGACAGGGTTGGGCCACTGAAGCTTTCTTT,CASTPGQGWATEAFF
TRBJ1-3,-,-,TRBV6-6,TGTGCCAGCAGTTACTCGTTCACGAGCTCTGGAAACACCATATATTTT,CASSYSFTSSGNTIYF
TRBJ2-1,-,-,TRBV7-6,TGTGCCAGCAGCTTAACGGGGAGCGCGGGTGAGCAGTTCTTC,CASSLTGSAGEQFF
TRBJ2-5,-,-,TRBV21-1,TGTGCCAGCAGCGGGGGGAGGGAGACCCAGTACTTC,CASSGGRETQYF
TRBJ1-4,-,TRBD1,TRBV13,TGTGCCAGCAGCTCCATTCCGGGACAGGGGTTGTCGGAGAGGGAAAAACTGTTTTTT,CASSSIPGQGLSEREKLFF
TRBJ2-7,-,TRBD1,TRBV7-8,TGTGCCAGCAGCCGGGACAGGACCTACGAGCAGTACTTC,CASSRDRTYEQYF
TRBJ1-2,few,TRBD1,TRBV11-3,TGTGCCAGCAGCTTAGGGACAGGGAGTGACTACACCTTC,CASSLGTGSDYTF
TRBJ2-2,-,-,TRBV30,TGTGCCTGGACCCGGTGGGGATCTAGCACCGGGGAGCTGTTTTTT,CAWTRWGSSTGELFF
TRBJ2-1,-,-,TRBV1,TGCACCAGCAGCCAAGCCCGACGGCGGACAGAGCAGTTCTTC,CTSSQARRRTEQFF
TRBJ2-2,-,-,TRBV9,TGTGCCAGCAGCGGAAGTGGGGGGCACACCGGGGAGCTGTTTTTT,CASSGSGGHTGELFF
TRBJ2-5,-,TRBD1,TRBV11-2,TGTGCCAGCAGCGAGGGGACAGGGCGAACTCAAGAGACCCAGTACTTC,CASSEGTGRTQETQYF
TRBJ1-1,-,TRBD1,TRBV5-1,TGCGCCAGCAGCAATCATGCCTTGGGGACAGGGACTGAAGCTTTCTTT,CASSNHALGTGTEAFF
TRBJ1-3,-,-,TRBV6-6,TGTGCCAGCAGTTTGGGGTCTGGAAACACCATATATTTT,CASSLGSGNTIYF
TRBJ1-3,-,-,TRBV28,TGTGCCAGCAGTGCGAGCGGGCCCCCCTCTGGAAACACCATATATTTT,CASSASGPPSGNTIYF
TRBJ1-1,-,-,TRBV6-1,TGTGCCAGCACCCCATCGCATTCGAGGGTTAATGAAGCTTTCTTT,CASTPSHSRVNEAFF
TRBJ2-5,-,-,TRBV5-8,TGTGCCAGCAGCTTCTTGGGCCAAGGTGGGGAGACCCAGTACTTC,CASSFLGQGGETQYF
TRBJ1-5,-,-,TRBV19,TGTGCCAGTAGTATCCGTAGGGACTTCGGCAATCAGCCCCAGCATTTT,CASSIRRDFGNQPQHF
TRBJ1-2,-,-,TRBV7-9,TGTGCCAGCAGCTTAGCGAGCCAGAGTGGCTACACCTTC,CASSLASQSGYTF
TRBJ1-2,-,-,TRBV19,TGTGCCAGTAGTCCCGGTGGGGGTAAGGGCACCTTC,CASSPGGGKGTF
TRBJ2-7,-,TRBD1,TRBV19,TGTGCCAGTAGTATGGTGGACAGGGGTTCCTACGAGCAGTACTTC,CASSMVDRGSYEQYF
TRBJ2-7,-,-,TRBV29-1,TGCAGCGTTTGGGGCAGTTCATACGAGCAGTACTTC,CSVWGSSYEQYF
TRBJ1-1,once,TRBD1,TRBV9,TGTGCCAGCAGCGTAGATGGAGGGGGCAAGGGGGGTTTCTTT,CASSVDGGGKGGFF
TRBJ1-1,-,-,TRBV29-1,TGCAGCGTTCAGAACACTGAAGCTTTCTTT,CSVQNTEAFF
TRBJ1-1,-,-,TRBV6-5,TGTGCCAGCAGCAGGGCAGCCTCCACTGAAGCTTTCTTT,CASSRAASTEAFF
TRBJ2-5,-,TRBD2,TRBV7-8,TGTGCCAGCAGCTTAGGCCTAGCGGAGTGGGAGACCCAGTACTTC,CASSLGLAEWETQYF
TRBJ1-2,-,TRBD1,TRBV19,TGTGCCAGGTTGACAGGGGGCTATGGCTACACCTTC,CARLTGGYGYTF
TRBJ2-5,-,TRBD2,TRBV4-1,TGCGCCAGCAGCCAAGATCGGGCAAGGACTAGTAAGACCCAGTACTTC,CASSQDRARTSKTQYF
TRBJ1-3,-,-,TRBV6-6,TGTGCCAGCAGTTACGCCGGCCGGGGCGTCGGAAACACCATATATTTT,CASSYAGRGVGNTIYF
TRBJ1-5,-,-,TRBV7-2,TGTGCCAGCAGCTTAGTGGAGGATCAGCCCCAGCATTTT,CASSLVEDQPQHF
TRBJ1-1,-,-,TRBV10-3,TGTGCCATCCGTACAGGGATGAACACTGAAGCTTTCTTT,CAIRTGMNTEAFF
TRBJ2-7,-,TRBD1,TRBV12-5,TGTGCTAGTGGACAAACAGGGGGCGGCTACGAGCAGTACTTC,CASGQTGGGYEQYF
TRBJ1-6,once,-,TRBV7-2,TGTGCCAGCAGCATTACAGGGAATTCACCCCTCCACTTT,CASSITGNSPLHF
TRBJ1-1,few,-,TRBV6-5,TGTGCCAGCAGTTCCTTCACCGAGAGGAACACTGAAGCTTTCTTT,CASSSFTERNTEAFF
TRBJ1-1,-,-,TRBV9,TGTGCCAGCAGCGGCTTTTTAGGTTTCACTGAAGCTTTCTTT,CASSGFLGFTEAFF
TRBJ2-7,-,-,TRBV21-1,TGTGCCCGTACAGGTTTCTCCTACGAGCAGTACTTC,CARTGFSYEQYF
TRBJ2-4,-,-,TRBV2,TGTGCCAGCAGTTCGCAAAACATTCAGTACTTC,CASSSQNIQYF
TRBJ2-3,once,-,TRBV7-2,TGTGCCAGCAGCTTCCCTCAAAGGGGGGCCCTGGATGATACGCAGTATTTT,CASSFPQRGALDDTQYF
TRBJ2-1,-,-,TRBV29-1,TGCAGCGTTGACGGGGGCTATGAGCAGTTCTTC,CSVDGGYEQFF
TRBJ2-3,-,-,TRBV20-1,TGCAGTGCTAGAGCTATAGATACGCAGTATTTT,CSARAIDTQYF
TRBJ1-5,-,-,TRBV7-2,TGTGCCAGCAGCTTAGTCGGACAGCCATATCAGCCCCAGCATTTT,CASSLVGQPYQPQHF
TRBJ1-3,-,-,TRBV6-5,TGTGCCAGCGCGGGGGGTTGGAGCTCTGGAAACACCATATATTTT,CASAGGWSSGNTIYF
TRBJ2-7,-,-,TRBV6-6,TGTGCCAGCAGTCCGGGTACCTACGAGCAGTACTTC,CASSPGTYEQYF